A selection of T cell receptor beta chains follows, all from one sample in a study of T cells after yellow fever vaccination. Via MiXCR, TCRdb re-called the 5' RACE reads, giving one row per CDR3 protein. The sample has 320,000 or so distinct CDR3 sequences, 8.1% seen once; the top ten hold 15% to 20%. Source: PBMCs, taken approximately 40 days after the first yellow fever vaccination. The receptors here all came from a man aged 18-30 years who received the YFV17D yellow fever vaccine. The CDR3 runs from the conserved cysteine through the conserved F or W. A D gene is named only where the DNA matches it firmly. Size tells how often a clone was seen (once, few, many) or the class of an expanded clone, and some rows leave it out.

D gene	J gene	clone size	V gene	CDR3 protein	CDR3 DNA
.	TRBJ1-2	.	TRBV7-8	CASSPAGLVWGADGYTF	TGTGCCAGCAGCCCTGCGGGATTAGTATGGGGGGCTGACGGCTACACCTTC
TRBD2	TRBJ2-3	many	TRBV7-2	CASSLAGGSTDTQYF	TGCGCCAGCAGCCTAGCGGGGGGCAGCACAGATACGCAGTATTTT
.	TRBJ2-1	.	TRBV11-1	CASSLWQGATSGPNEQFF	TGTGCCAGCAGCTTGTGGCAGGGGGCCACTAGCGGCCCCAATGAGCAGTTCTTC
.	TRBJ1-6	many	TRBV20-1	CSARERQGKPYNSPLHF	TGCAGTGCTAGAGAGCGGCAGGGAAAACCCTATAATTCACCCCTCCACTTT
.	TRBJ2-3	.	TRBV5-1	CASSFGAPDTQYF	TGCGCCAGCAGCTTCGGAGCACCAGATACGCAGTATTTT
.	TRBJ1-1	few	TRBV7-8	CASSLGDPGAEAFF	TGTGCCAGCAGCTTAGGGGACCCGGGAGCTGAAGCTTTCTTT
TRBD1	TRBJ1-3	few	TRBV7-2	CASSITTGTGNTIYF	TGTGCCAGCAGCATCACGACAGGGACTGGAAACACCATATATTTT
TRBD2	TRBJ2-1	few	TRBV11-1	CASRLNPAGGRRSDEQFF	TGTGCCAGCAGATTAAACCCGGCGGGGGGGCGTCGGAGTGATGAGCAGTTCTTC
TRBD1	TRBJ2-2	.	TRBV24-1	CATSDFPQGAGGELFF	TGTGCCACCAGTGATTTCCCACAGGGGGCTGGCGGGGAGCTGTTTTTT
.	TRBJ1-1	.	TRBV19	CASTGQGSRGAFF	TGTGCCAGTACCGGTCAGGGGTCCCGAGGGGCTTTCTTT
TRBD2	TRBJ2-1	.	TRBV5-4	CASFLAGGGPGEQFF	TGTGCCAGCTTTTTGGCGGGGGGCGGACCCGGGGAGCAGTTCTTC
.	TRBJ2-5	few	TRBV13	CASSPRVVVRETQYF	TGTGCCAGCAGCCCCCGTGTAGTGGTTCGTGAGACCCAGTACTTC
.	TRBJ2-6	few	TRBV5-4	CASSSTVRAGANVLTF	TGTGCCAGCAGCTCTACGGTGCGGGCTGGGGCCAACGTCCTGACTTTC
TRBD2	TRBJ2-3	many	TRBV19	CASSPQRGGLHTQYF	TGTGCCAGTAGTCCCCAGCGGGGGGGCCTGCATACGCAGTATTTT
TRBD1	TRBJ1-1	few	TRBV9	CASSPLGQGFPEAFF	TGTGCCAGCAGCCCTTTAGGACAGGGTTTCCCTGAAGCTTTCTTT
TRBD2	TRBJ2-5	.	TRBV4-1	CASSLESGLAGKETQYF	TGCGCCAGCAGCCTAGAATCGGGACTAGCGGGGAAAGAGACCCAGTACTTC
.	TRBJ2-3	.	TRBV12-3/TRBV12-4	CASSPRDNTDTQYF	TGTGCCAGCAGTCCCCGGGACAACACAGATACGCAGTATTTT
TRBD1	TRBJ1-4	.	TRBV4-2	CASSQDKAGQSNEKLFF	TGTGCCAGCAGCCAAGATAAGGCGGGACAGTCTAATGAAAAACTGTTTTTT
.	TRBJ2-1	.	TRBV15	CATSHTTGIGYNEQFF	TGTGCCACCAGCCATACAACGGGAATAGGGTACAATGAGCAGTTCTTC
TRBD2	TRBJ2-5	.	TRBV7-3	CASSTLAGGGMETQYF	TGTGCCAGCAGCACACTAGCGGGGGGAGGAATGGAGACCCAGTACTTC
.	TRBJ1-1	.	TRBV27	CASSFVEGGSTEAFF	TGTGCCAGCAGTTTCGTGGAAGGGGGGTCCACTGAAGCTTTCTTT
.	TRBJ1-5	few	TRBV2	CASSPSWDPRIQPQHF	TGTGCCAGCAGCCCTAGCTGGGACCCACGCATTCAGCCCCAGCATTTT
.	TRBJ2-5	many	TRBV5-4	CASSLGAEKETQYF	TGTGCCAGCAGCTTGGGAGCGGAAAAGGAGACCCAGTACTTC
.	TRBJ1-5	few	TRBV20-1	CSARVKPTGDQPQHF	TGCAGTGCTAGAGTAAAACCGACCGGGGATCAGCCCCAGCATTTT
.	TRBJ2-1	few	TRBV7-2	CASRYPEDSSSYNEQFF	TGTGCCAGCAGATACCCCGAGGACAGCAGCTCCTACAATGAGCAGTTCTTC
.	TRBJ2-3	.	TRBV6-1	CASIWGASTDTQYF	TGTGCCAGCATCTGGGGGGCCAGCACAGATACGCAGTATTTT
TRBD1	TRBJ1-2	.	TRBV7-2	CASSPDRVNYGYTF	TGTGCCAGCAGCCCCGACAGGGTTAACTATGGCTACACCTTC
TRBD1	TRBJ2-2	few	TRBV28	CAIPGTGPTGSGELFF	TGTGCCATCCCAGGGACAGGCCCAACCGGCTCTGGGGAGCTGTTTTTT
.	TRBJ2-5	.	TRBV12-3/TRBV12-4	CASRQTNGEETQYF	TGTGCCAGCAGACAAACCAACGGGGAAGAGACCCAGTACTTC
.	TRBJ2-5	.	TRBV12-3/TRBV12-4	CASSHPGLEETQYF	TGTGCCAGCAGCCACCCGGGCCTCGAAGAGACCCAGTACTTC
TRBD2	TRBJ2-3	many	TRBV24-1	CATSDSGLAGGPDTQYF	TGTGCCACCAGTGATTCGGGACTAGCGGGGGGCCCAGATACGCAGTATTTT
TRBD1	TRBJ1-2	few	TRBV3-1	CASSQTTGVDGYTF	TGTGCCAGCAGCCAAACCACAGGGGTGGATGGCTACACCTTC
.	TRBJ2-1	.	TRBV10-3	CATLPRSSYNEQFF	TGTGCCACCCTTCCGCGGAGCTCCTACAATGAGCAGTTCTTC
.	TRBJ1-6	few	TRBV2	CASSSRTANSPLHF	TGTGCCAGCAGCTCTAGGACAGCCAATTCACCCCTCCACTTT
TRBD1	TRBJ2-1	few	TRBV4-1	CASSLERGYDRVDEQFF	TGCGCCAGCAGCCTAGAAAGGGGATATGACAGGGTCGATGAGCAGTTCTTC
.	TRBJ1-2	.	TRBV5-4	CASSWGDKGLYGYTF	TGTGCCAGCAGCTGGGGGGACAAGGGTCTCTATGGCTACACCTTC
.	TRBJ1-5	.	TRBV2	CAFCPRDGNRFFNQPQHF	TGTGCCTTCTGTCCCCGGGACGGCAACAGGTTCTTTAATCAGCCCCAGCATTTT
.	TRBJ1-6	few	TRBV6-5	CASSWGNSPLHF	TGTGCCAGCAGTTGGGGGAATTCACCCCTCCACTTT
.	TRBJ1-2	few	TRBV20-1	CSARRDNQYGYTF	TGCAGTGCTAGAAGGGACAATCAATATGGCTACACCTTC
.	TRBJ2-3	few	TRBV5-4	CASSVNTGTTDTQYF	TGTGCCAGCAGCGTGAACACCGGGACTACAGATACGCAGTATTTT
.	TRBJ2-5	many	TRBV7-2	CASSFQGNQETQYF	TGTGCCAGCAGCTTCCAGGGAAACCAAGAGACCCAGTACTTC
.	TRBJ2-1	few	TRBV11-2	CASSSRRRGSPYNEQFF	TGTGCCAGCAGCTCTCGGAGGAGGGGGTCACCCTACAATGAGCAGTTCTTC
TRBD2	TRBJ2-1	few	TRBV5-1	CASSGLLAGASYNEQFF	TGCGCCAGCAGCGGCCTCCTAGCGGGGGCCTCCTACAATGAGCAGTTCTTC
.	TRBJ1-2	many	TRBV19	CASSIFGSGIYGYTF	TGTGCCAGTAGTATCTTCGGGTCAGGGATCTATGGCTACACCTTC
.	TRBJ2-5	few	TRBV18	CASSTKDRRGETQYF	TGTGCCAGCTCCACAAAGGACAGGAGGGGAGAGACCCAGTACTTC
.	TRBJ1-6	.	TRBV9	CASSVDPTGQSPLHF	TGTGCCAGCAGCGTAGATCCCACAGGGCAATCACCCCTCCACTTT
.	TRBJ2-4	few	TRBV10-3	CAISDELAKNIQYF	TGTGCCATCAGTGACGAGCTAGCCAAAAACATTCAGTACTTC
.	TRBJ1-1	.	TRBV5-1	CASSLVQGYGTEAFF	TGCGCCAGCAGCTTGGTGCAGGGGTATGGCACTGAAGCTTTCTTT
.	TRBJ2-5	.	TRBV30	CAWGPETGTQYF	TGTGCCTGGGGACCTGAAACGGGGACCCAGTACTTC
.	TRBJ2-3	few	TRBV5-5	CASSLARNTDTQYF	TGTGCCAGCAGCCTAGCCAGGAACACAGATACGCAGTATTTT
.	TRBJ2-1	.	TRBV28	CASSVRFSYNEQFF	TGTGCCAGCAGCGTTCGATTCTCCTACAATGAGCAGTTCTTC
.	TRBJ2-7	few	TRBV6-2/TRBV6-3	CASSYSGRVNEQYF	TGTGCCAGCAGTTACTCCGGCAGGGTGAACGAGCAGTACTTC
.	TRBJ2-2	few	TRBV6-1	CASWSDTSNTGELFF	TGTGCCAGCTGGTCGGACACTTCGAACACCGGGGAGCTGTTTTTT
.	TRBJ2-4	few	TRBV7-8	CASSFRVRGTKDIQYF	TGTGCCAGCAGCTTTCGGGTCCGGGGTACGAAAGACATTCAGTACTTC